The present entry profiles one TCR beta chain with its context. V was clipped by 5 bases and J by 2 bases; unmatched bases: 7. The CDR3 is 16 residues long. Germline lookup yields CDR1 SGHVS and CDR2 FNYEAQ. The assay was immunoSEQ multiplex PCR, and TCRdb's table has in-frame clones only and misses some. The data contain over 2 million clones, 85% to 95% of them singletons. The data were taken from a study of shared clonotypes between healthy human individuals. CD45RO negativity and positive selection for CCR7 defined naive CD8 cells, a population that excluded terminally differentiated effector memory CD45RA+ cells.

The sample consisted of naive CD8+ T cells sorted from blood. This sequence was found in a man in his late teens or twenties in good health. The J gene is TRBJ2-2, the V gene TRBV7-6, with 8 nucleotides matching TRBD2. The CDR3 spells CASSTYLAGNTGELFF. The CDR3 nucleotides are TGTGCCAGCAGCACCTATTTAGCGGGAAACACCGGGGAGCTGTTTTTT.